This T cell receptor (beta chain) was sequenced for a study of T cell clusters in autoimmune cytopenias. This CDR3 is 14 amino acids long. The germline V gene has CDR1 SGHRS and CDR2 YFSETQ. TRB was amplified by touch-down multiplex PCR, primer pools A and B combined. For each CDR3 protein, TCRdb gives one entry from its re-call of the multiplex PCR reads, without DNA. The sample table includes a few thousand distinct CDR3 sequences. TRB amplification used approximately 250 ng of peripheral blood genomic DNA. The same sample was also studied in work on T cell repertoires in aging, cancer and after chemotherapy.

The sequence derives from a human donor in good health. The material sequenced was peripheral blood. The chain carries TRBV5-1 and TRBJ1-2; TCRdb proposes TRBD1, but this gene call is untestable without DNA. CDR3 amino acids: CASNPGQGNYGYTF.